The clone carrying this T cell receptor (beta chain) has just a few counts. As yet, its antigen is unknown. The sample originates from a study of human T cells and chemical hapten exposure. Study-level points and caveats: Among TCRs, those above 1 in 1000 frequency were unaffected by DPC sensitization.

Time point given: healthy volunteer bleed at 2 weeks. The template was total RNA from unfractionated whole blood. The library tagged individual cDNA molecules with unique molecular identifiers. Authors' methods: Per sample, the median was 95,638 TCRs, with values from roughly 23,000 to 640,000. TCRdb used MiXCR to reprocess the RACE reads, holding one entry per CDR3 protein. The V and J calls were determined by TCRdb, not by the authors. Of approximately 97,000 distinct CDR3 sequences listed, approximately 8.2% are singletons. The CDR3 covers 14 residues. In germline, CDR1 is MDHEN, CDR2 SYDVKM. Trimming removed 3 bases from V and 6 bases from J, with 13 bases in between.

This receptor was obtained from a female donor in good health. Some clones in this sample may be carry-over from other donors' samples. Material: whole blood. J is TRBJ2-3 and V is TRBV28, with D uncertain. CDR3 protein: CASSFSTIVDTQYF. CDR3 in DNA: TGTGCCAGCAGTTTCTCTACCATTGTGGATACGCAGTATTTT.